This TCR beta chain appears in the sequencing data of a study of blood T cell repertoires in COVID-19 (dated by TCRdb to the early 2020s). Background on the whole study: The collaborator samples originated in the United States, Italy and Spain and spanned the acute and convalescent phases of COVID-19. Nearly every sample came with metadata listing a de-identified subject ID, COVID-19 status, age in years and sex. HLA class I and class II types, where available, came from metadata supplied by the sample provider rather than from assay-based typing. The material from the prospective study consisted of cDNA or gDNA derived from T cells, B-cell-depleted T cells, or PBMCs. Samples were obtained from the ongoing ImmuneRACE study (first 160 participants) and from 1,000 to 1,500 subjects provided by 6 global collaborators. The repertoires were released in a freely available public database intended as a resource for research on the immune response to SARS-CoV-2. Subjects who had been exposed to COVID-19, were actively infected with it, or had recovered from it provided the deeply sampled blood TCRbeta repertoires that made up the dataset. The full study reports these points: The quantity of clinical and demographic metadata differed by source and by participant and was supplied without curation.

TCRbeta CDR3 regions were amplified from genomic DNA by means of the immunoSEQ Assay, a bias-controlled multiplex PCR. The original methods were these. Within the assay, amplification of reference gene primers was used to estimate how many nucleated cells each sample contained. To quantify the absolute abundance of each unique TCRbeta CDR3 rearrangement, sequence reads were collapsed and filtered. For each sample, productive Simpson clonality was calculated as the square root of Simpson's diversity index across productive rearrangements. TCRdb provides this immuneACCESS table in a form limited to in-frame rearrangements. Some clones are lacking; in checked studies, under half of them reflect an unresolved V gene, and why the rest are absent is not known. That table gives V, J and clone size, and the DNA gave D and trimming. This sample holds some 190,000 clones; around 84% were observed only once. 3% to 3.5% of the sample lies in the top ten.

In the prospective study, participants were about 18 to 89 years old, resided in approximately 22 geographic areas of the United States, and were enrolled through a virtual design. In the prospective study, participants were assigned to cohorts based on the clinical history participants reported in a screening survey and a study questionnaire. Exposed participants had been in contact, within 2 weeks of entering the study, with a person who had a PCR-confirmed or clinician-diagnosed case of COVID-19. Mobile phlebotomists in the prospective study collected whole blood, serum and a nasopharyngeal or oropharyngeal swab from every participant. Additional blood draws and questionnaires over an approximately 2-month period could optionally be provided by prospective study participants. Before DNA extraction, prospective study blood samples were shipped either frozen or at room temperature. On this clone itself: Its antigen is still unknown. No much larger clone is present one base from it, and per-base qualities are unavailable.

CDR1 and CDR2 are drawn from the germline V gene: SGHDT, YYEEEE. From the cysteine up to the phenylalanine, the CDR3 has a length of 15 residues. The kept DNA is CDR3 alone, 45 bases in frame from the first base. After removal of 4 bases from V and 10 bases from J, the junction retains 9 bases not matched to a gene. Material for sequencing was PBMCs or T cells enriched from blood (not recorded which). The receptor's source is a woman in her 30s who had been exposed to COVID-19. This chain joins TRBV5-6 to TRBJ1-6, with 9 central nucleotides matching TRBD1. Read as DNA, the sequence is TGTGCCAGCAGCCTAGGGACAGGGAGAGGGTCACCCCTCCACTTT. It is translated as CASSLGTGRGSPLHF. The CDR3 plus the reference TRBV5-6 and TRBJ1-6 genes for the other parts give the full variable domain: DAGVTQSPTHLIKTRGQQVTLRCSPKSGHDTVSWYQQALGQGPQFIFQYYEEEERQRGNFPDRFSGHQFPNYSSELNVNALLLGDSALYLCASSLGTGRGSPLHFGNGTRLTVT.